This entry concerns a single TCR beta chain. This record comes from a study of blood T cell repertoires in COVID-19. About the research overall: Sample material is recorded as cDNA or gDNA derived from T cells, B-cell-depleted T cells, or PBMCs.

Participants were aged roughly 18 to 100 years from around 25 US areas. Assay used: immunoSEQ multiplex PCR; TCRdb lists only in-frame clones, some missing. The data show 300,000 to 400,000 clones, roughly 90% seen once. CDR1 and CDR2 (germline): MGHRA, YSYEKL. The V and J ends lost 1 base and 11 bases respectively, with 11 bases between them. The CDR3 covers 12 residues. This TCR derives from a woman aged 30 to 39 who had been exposed to COVID-19. Sample: PBMCs or T cells enriched from blood (not recorded which). The chain carries TRBV4-1 and TRBJ1-1, with D tentatively TRBD1 (6 bases). In nucleotides, the CDR3 is TGCGCCAGCAGCCAAGCAGGGGAGTCGGCTTTCTTT. As protein: CASSQAGESAFF.